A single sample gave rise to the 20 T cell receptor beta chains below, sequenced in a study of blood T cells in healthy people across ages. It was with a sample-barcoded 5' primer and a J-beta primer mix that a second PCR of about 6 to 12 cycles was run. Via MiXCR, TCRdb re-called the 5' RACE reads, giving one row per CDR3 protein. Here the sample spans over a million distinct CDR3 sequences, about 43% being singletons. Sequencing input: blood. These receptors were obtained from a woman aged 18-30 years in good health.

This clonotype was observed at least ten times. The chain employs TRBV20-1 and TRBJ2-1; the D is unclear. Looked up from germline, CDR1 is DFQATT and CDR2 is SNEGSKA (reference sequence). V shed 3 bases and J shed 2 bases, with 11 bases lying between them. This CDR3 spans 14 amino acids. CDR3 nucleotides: TGCAGTGCTAGGCCGAGGTGGACCTACAATGAGCAGTTCTTC. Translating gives CSARPRWTYNEQFF.

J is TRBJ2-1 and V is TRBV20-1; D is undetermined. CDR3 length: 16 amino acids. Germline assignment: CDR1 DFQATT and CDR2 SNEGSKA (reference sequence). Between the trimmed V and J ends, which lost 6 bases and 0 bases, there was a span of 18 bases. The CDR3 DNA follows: TGCAGTGCCCCCTCATCAGCCCCGAGCTCCTACAATGAGCAGTTCTTC. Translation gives CSAPSSAPSSYNEQFF.

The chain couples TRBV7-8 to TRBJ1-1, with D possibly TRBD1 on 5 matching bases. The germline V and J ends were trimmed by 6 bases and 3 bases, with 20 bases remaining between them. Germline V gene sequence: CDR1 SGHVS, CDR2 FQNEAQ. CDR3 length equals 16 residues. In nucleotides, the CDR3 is TGTGCCAGCAGATACGCAGGGCCCTCTCGGCACACTGAAGCTTTCTTT. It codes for CASRYAGPSRHTEAFF.

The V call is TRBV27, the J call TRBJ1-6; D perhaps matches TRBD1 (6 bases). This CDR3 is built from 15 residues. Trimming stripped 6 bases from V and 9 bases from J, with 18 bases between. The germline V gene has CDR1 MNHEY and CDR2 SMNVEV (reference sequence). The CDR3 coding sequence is TGTGCCAGCAGCCCCCAAACAGGGTTTGTTTCACCCCTCCACTTT. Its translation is CASSPQTGFVSPLHF.

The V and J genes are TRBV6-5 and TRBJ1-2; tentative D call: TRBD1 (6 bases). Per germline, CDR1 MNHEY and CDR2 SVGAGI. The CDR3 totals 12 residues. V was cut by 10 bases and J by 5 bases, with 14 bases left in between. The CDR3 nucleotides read TGTGCCACCAAGACGGGGGCGTATGGCTACACCTTC. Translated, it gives CATKTGAYGYTF.

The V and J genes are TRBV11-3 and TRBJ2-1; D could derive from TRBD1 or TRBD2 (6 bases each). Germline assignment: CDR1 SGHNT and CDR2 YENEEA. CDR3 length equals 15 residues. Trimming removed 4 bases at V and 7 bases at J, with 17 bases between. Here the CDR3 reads CASSSSRGASNEQFF. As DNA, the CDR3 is TGTGCCAGCAGCTCGTCGAGGGGGGCGTCGAATGAGCAGTTCTTC.

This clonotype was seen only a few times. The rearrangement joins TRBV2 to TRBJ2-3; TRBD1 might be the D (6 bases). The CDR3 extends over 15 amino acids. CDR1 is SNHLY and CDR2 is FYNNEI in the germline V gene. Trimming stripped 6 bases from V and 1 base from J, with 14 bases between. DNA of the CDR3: TGTGCCAGCAGCCCGGGACAAAGTGGCACAGATACGCAGTATTTT. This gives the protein CASSPGQSGTDTQYF.

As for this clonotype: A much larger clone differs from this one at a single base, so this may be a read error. CDR3 sequence (DNA): TGTGCCAGCAGTCCTCCCGGACTAGCGGTACAAGATACGCAGTATTTT. Protein product: CASSPPGLAVQDTQYF. J is TRBJ2-3 and V is TRBV12-3 or TRBV12-4; the match to TRBD2 covers 10 bases. This CDR3 is built from 16 residues. V lost 5 bases, J lost 5 bases, and 10 bases stayed unmatched.

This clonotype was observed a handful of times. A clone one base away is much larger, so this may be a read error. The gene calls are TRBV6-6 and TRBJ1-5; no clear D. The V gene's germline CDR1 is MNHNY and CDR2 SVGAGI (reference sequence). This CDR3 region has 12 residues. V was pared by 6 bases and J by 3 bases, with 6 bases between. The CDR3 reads CASRDTNQPQHF. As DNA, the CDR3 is TGTGCCAGCAGGGATACCAATCAGCCCCAGCATTTT.

Here the CDR3 reads CASSPSLRDIPYEQYF. CDR3 coding DNA: TGTGCCAGCAGTCCATCCCTCCGGGACATTCCCTACGAGCAGTACTTC. The chain carries TRBV6-5 and TRBJ2-7; a weak D match, TRBD1 (6 bases). The ends were cut back, 5 bases at V and 2 bases at J, with 19 bases in the middle. The CDR3 has 16 amino acids. The germline gives CDR1 MNHEY, CDR2 SVGAGI.

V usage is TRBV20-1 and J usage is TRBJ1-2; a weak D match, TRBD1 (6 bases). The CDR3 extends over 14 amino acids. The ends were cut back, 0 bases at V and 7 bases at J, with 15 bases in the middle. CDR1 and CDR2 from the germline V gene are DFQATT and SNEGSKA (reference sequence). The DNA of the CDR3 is TGCAGTGCTAGAGATGGGGGACATAGATCTGGCTACACCTTC. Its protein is CSARDGGHRSGYTF.

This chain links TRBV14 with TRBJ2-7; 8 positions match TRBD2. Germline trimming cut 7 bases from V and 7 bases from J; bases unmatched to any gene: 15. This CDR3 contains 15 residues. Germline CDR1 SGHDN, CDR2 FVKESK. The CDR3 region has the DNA TGTGCCAGCACTCGGGGTAGCGGGGACTACAATGAGCAGTACTTC. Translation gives CASTRGSGDYNEQYF.

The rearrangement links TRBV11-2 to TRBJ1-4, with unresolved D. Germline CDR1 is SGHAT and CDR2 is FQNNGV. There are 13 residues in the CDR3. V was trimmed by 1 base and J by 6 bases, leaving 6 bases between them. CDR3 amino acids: CASSLGLDEKLFF. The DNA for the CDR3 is TGTGCCAGCAGCTTAGGTCTGGATGAAAAACTGTTTTTT.

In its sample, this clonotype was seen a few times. The CDR3: CASSLEASGSGDTQYF. The CDR3 nucleotides are TGTGCCAGCAGCTTAGAGGCTAGCGGGAGTGGAGATACGCAGTATTTT. This chain connects TRBV11-2 to TRBJ2-3; 10 bases align to TRBD2. Germline V lookup: CDR1 SGHAT, CDR2 FQNNGV. The length of the CDR3 is 16 residues. The V gene end was trimmed by 0 bases and the J gene end by 5 bases; junction bases not matched to a gene: 5.

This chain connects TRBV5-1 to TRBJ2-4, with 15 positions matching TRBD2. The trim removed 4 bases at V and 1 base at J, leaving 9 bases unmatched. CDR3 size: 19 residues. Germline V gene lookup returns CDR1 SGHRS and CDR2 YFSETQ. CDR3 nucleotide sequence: TGCGCCAGCAGCGCGGGACTAGCGGGAGGCCTGTGGGCCAAAAACATTCAGTACTTC. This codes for CASSAGLAGGLWAKNIQYF.

The CDR3 protein is CAWSNVDTQYF. As DNA, the CDR3 is TGTGCCTGGAGTAATGTAGATACGCAGTATTTT. The J gene is TRBJ2-3, the V gene TRBV30; D is unclear. V gave up 2 bases and J gave up 5 bases, with 5 bases separating them. CDR1 is GTSNPN, CDR2 SVGIG, per germline (reference sequence). This CDR3 has 11 amino acids.

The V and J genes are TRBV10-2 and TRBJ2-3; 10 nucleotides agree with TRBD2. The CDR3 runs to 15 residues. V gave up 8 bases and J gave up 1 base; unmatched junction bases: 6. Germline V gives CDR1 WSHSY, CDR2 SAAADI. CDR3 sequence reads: CASVPGTSGTDTQYF. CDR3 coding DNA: TGCGCCAGCGTGCCCGGGACTAGCGGCACAGATACGCAGTATTTT.

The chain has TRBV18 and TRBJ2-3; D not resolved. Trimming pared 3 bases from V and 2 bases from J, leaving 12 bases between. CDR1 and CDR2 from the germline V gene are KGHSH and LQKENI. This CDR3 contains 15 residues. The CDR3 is CASSPQRALTDTQYF. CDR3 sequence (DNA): TGTGCCAGCTCACCCCAAAGAGCCCTCACAGATACGCAGTATTTT.

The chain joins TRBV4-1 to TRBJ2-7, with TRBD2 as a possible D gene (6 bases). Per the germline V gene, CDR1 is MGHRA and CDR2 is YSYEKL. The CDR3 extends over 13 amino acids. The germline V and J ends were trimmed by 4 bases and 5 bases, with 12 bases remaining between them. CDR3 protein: CASSRVLADEQYF. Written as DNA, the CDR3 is TGCGCCAGCAGCCGGGTCTTAGCGGACGAGCAGTACTTC.

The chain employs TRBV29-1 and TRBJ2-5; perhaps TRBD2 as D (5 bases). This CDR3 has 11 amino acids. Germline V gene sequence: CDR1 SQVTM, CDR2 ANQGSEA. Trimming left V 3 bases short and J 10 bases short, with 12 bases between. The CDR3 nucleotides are TGCAGCGTTGAGTGGCCACGGGGCCAGTACTTC. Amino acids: CSVEWPRGQYF.